The 25 T cell receptor beta chains presented below share a single source sample, sequenced in a study of T cells in Graves' hyperthyroidism and ophthalmopathy. RNA transcripts provided the source from which TCR beta CDR3 regions were amplified. First-round RT-PCR of the TCR CDR3 relied on the HTBI primer set. One entry per CDR3 protein, called by TCRdb with MiXCR from the multiplex PCR reads. The table records nearly 600,000 distinct CDR3 sequences, about 14% of them present only once. The source material was blood. The receptors here all came from a woman aged 25 to 39 with Graves' hyperthyroidism that later progressed to Graves' ophthalmopathy.

The sample holds a few counts of this clonotype. This chain joins TRBV9 and TRBJ1-5; D is perhaps TRBD1 (5 bases). CDR1 and CDR2 (germline): SGDLS, YYNGEE. CDR3 length equals 13 residues. Trimming shortened V by 3 bases and J by 5 bases, and 9 bases separated the two germline ends. CDR3 sequence: CASSGAGYQPQHF. The CDR3 region has the DNA TGTGCCAGCAGCGGGGCAGGGTATCAGCCCCAGCATTTT.

The sample holds many counts of this clonotype. The J gene is TRBJ2-2, the V gene TRBV19, with 10 bases matching TRBD1. The CDR3 is 16 residues long. Germline V gene data show CDR1 as LNHDA and CDR2 as SQIVND (reference sequence). Unmatched junction bases numbered 14, after V lost 10 bases and J lost 6 bases. CDR3 coding DNA: TGTGCCACCACGGGGACTGACAGGGGGCGCCCCGGGGAGCTGTTTTTT. As protein: CATTGTDRGRPGELFF.

This clonotype showed up many times. The chain joins TRBV19 to TRBJ1-1; D unclear. The CDR3 runs 14 residues. Between the trimmed V and J ends, which lost 0 bases and 4 bases, there was a span of 9 bases. Germline V gene sequence: CDR1 LNHDA, CDR2 SQIVND (reference sequence). The CDR3 bases are TGTGCCAGTAGTATAGAGGGGTATGGCACTGAAGCTTTCTTT. Translation gives CASSIEGYGTEAFF.

Remarks on this clonotype: Mismatch with germline at one junction end may stem from a read error. The chain couples TRBV20-1 to TRBJ1-1; D is unclear. CDR1 is DFQATT, CDR2 SNEGSKA, per germline (reference sequence). The CDR3 is made up of 15 amino acids. DNA for the CDR3: TGCAGTGGTAGAGATCCCGGGATTTCGTCCACTGAAGCTTTCTTT. Its protein product is CSGRDPGISSTEAFF.

This clonotype was seen at least ten times. This chain uses TRBV14 with TRBJ2-1; 10 bases line up with TRBD2. This CDR3 region has 13 residues. With 6 bases clipped from V and 10 bases from J, the junction kept 6 bases outside the gene matches. Germline V gene sequence: CDR1 SGHDN, CDR2 FVKESK. The CDR3, as DNA: TGTGCCAGCAGTCTAGCGGGAGCCCAAGAGCAGTTCTTC. The encoded protein is CASSLAGAQEQFF.

In this sample, this clonotype turned up a few times. The chain combines TRBV28 with TRBJ2-7; D is unresolved. CDR1 MDHEN and CDR2 SYDVKM come from the germline V gene. The V and J ends lost 6 bases and 2 bases respectively, with 8 bases between them. The CDR3 runs 12 residues. The CDR3 bases are TGTGCCAGCAGAACGTCCCCCTACGAGCAGTACTTC. Translation: CASRTSPYEQYF.

With regard to this clonotype: A much bigger clone sits one base away, suggesting this may be a read error. The chain employs TRBV10-3 and TRBJ2-1; D might be TRBD1 (6 bases). CDR1 and CDR2 from the germline V gene are ENHRY and SYGVKD. The CDR3 extends over 16 amino acids. V lost 4 bases, J lost 0 bases, and 13 bases lay in between. The CDR3 sequence is CAISGTVLSSYNEQFF. The CDR3 DNA is TGTGCCATCAGTGGGACAGTACTGAGCTCCTACAATGAGCAGTTCTTC.

This clonotype was counted a few times. The V call is TRBV5-5, the J call TRBJ1-3, with unresolved D. V dropped 0 bases and J dropped 0 bases, with 10 bases sitting between them. The V gene's germline CDR1 is SGHKS and CDR2 YYEKEE (reference sequence). The CDR3 is made up of 16 amino acids. CDR3 nucleotides: TGTGCCAGCAGCTTGGCAGCCACGTTCTCTGGAAACACCATATATTTT. Amino acid sequence: CASSLAATFSGNTIYF.

This clonotype turned up a few times. The rearrangement joins TRBV9 to TRBJ1-2; the D gene is possibly TRBD1 (5 bases). Deletions cut 0 bases from V and 5 bases from J, with 17 bases between. Germline CDR1 and CDR2: SGDLS and YYNGEE. This CDR3 comprises 16 residues. CDR3 nucleotides: TGTGCCAGCAGCGTAGCTAAACACCCGGGGGAGTATGGCTACACCTTC. Its translation: CASSVAKHPGEYGYTF.

A few counts support this clonotype. This rearrangement joins TRBV5-4 to TRBJ2-1, with unresolved D. Deletions cut 2 bases from V and 5 bases from J, with 8 bases between. The CDR3 is 13 residues long. CDR1 SGHNT and CDR2 YYREEE come from the germline V gene (reference sequence). The chain's CDR3 is CASSLSADNEQFF. The CDR3 bases are TGTGCCAGCAGCTTATCCGCGGACAATGAGCAGTTCTTC.

This clonotype has a count of ten or more. The V and J genes are TRBV12-3 or TRBV12-4 and TRBJ1-4, with D maybe TRBD1 (6 bases). Trimming shortened V by 2 bases and J by 8 bases, and 15 bases separated the two germline ends. The CDR3 length is 15 residues. The CDR3 DNA follows: TGTGCCAGCAGTTTAAGTGGGGGCGCGGGGGAAAAACTGTTTTTT. Its protein is CASSLSGGAGEKLFF.

This clonotype was seen ten or more times. The chain links TRBV24-1 to TRBJ2-1, with D possibly called TRBD1 or TRBD2 (5 bases each). Between the trimmed V and J ends, which lost 5 bases and 0 bases, there was a span of 16 bases. Germline CDR1 KGHDR, CDR2 SFDVKD. This CDR3 spans 17 amino acids. The CDR3 here is CATSVESGTVSYNEQFF. Here the CDR3 DNA reads TGTGCCACCAGTGTCGAATCCGGGACGGTCTCCTACAATGAGCAGTTCTTC.

This clonotype was observed at least ten times. The chain employs TRBV6-1 and TRBJ1-4; D may be TRBD1 (5 bases). CDR1 and CDR2 from the germline V gene are MNHNS and SASEGT. The V gene lost 5 bases and the J gene lost 3 bases, with 13 bases spanning the gap. The CDR3 loop spans 15 amino acids. CDR3 protein: CASSFPGGANEKLFF. The CDR3 DNA follows: TGTGCCAGCAGTTTCCCCGGGGGGGCTAATGAAAAACTGTTTTTT.

This clonotype was seen at least ten times. This chain links TRBV18 with TRBJ2-7, with TRBD2 as a possible D gene (6 bases). Germline V gene data show CDR1 as KGHSH and CDR2 as LQKENI. Trimming cost V 3 bases and J 4 bases, with 13 bases left between them. This CDR3 has 14 residues. CDR3 nucleotides: TGTGCCAGCTCACCTGAGGAGGGGCCTTACGAGCAGTACTTC. It is translated as CASSPEEGPYEQYF.

The table lists this clonotype with many counts. The J gene is TRBJ2-7, the V gene TRBV28; 10 nucleotides align to TRBD1. This CDR3 has 15 residues. Germline V gives CDR1 MDHEN, CDR2 SYDVKM. J lost 4 bases, V lost 5 bases, and 8 bases had no gene match. The chain's CDR3 is CASSKGTGDVYEQYF. The CDR3 DNA reads TGTGCCAGCAGTAAGGGGACAGGGGACGTATACGAGCAGTACTTC.

In this sample, this clonotype turned up many times. V is TRBV30 and J is TRBJ2-7; D gene ambiguous. V was clipped by 3 bases and J by 3 bases, with 6 bases between them. The germline V gene has CDR1 GTSNPN and CDR2 SVGIG (reference sequence). The CDR3 has 11 residues. The CDR3 is CAWSRLYEQYF. CDR3 nucleotides: TGTGCCTGGAGCCGTCTCTACGAGCAGTACTTC.

The chain joins TRBV20-1 to TRBJ2-7, with a possible D match to TRBD1 (6 bases). CDR3 length equals 12 residues. Germline V lookup: CDR1 DFQATT, CDR2 SNEGSKA (reference sequence). The CDR3 DNA is TGCAGGGCCGGGACAAATTTCTACGAGCAGTACTTC. As protein: CRAGTNFYEQYF.

This clonotype was recorded only once. The rearrangement links TRBV6-5 to TRBJ1-1; D unclear. V was shortened by 3 bases and J by 8 bases, with 10 bases between the two germline ends. This CDR3 comprises 12 residues. In germline, CDR1 is MNHEY, CDR2 SVGAGI. In DNA, the CDR3 is TGTGCCAGCAGTTATCGGCGCATCGAAGCTTTCTTT. Protein product: CASSYRRIEAFF.

This clonotype has more than one count but fewer than ten. The CDR3 reads CSVERDSTYEQYF. For the CDR3, the DNA is TGCAGCGTTGAAAGAGACTCCACCTACGAGCAGTACTTC. The chain uses TRBV29-1 and TRBJ2-7; D unresolved. Trimming pared 2 bases from V and 2 bases from J, leaving 10 bases between. Germline CDR1 SQVTM, CDR2 ANQGSEA. This CDR3 has 13 residues.

There are a few counts of this clonotype. The chain employs TRBV7-9 and TRBJ1-4, with D unclear. Germline CDR1 SEHNR, CDR2 FQNEAQ (reference sequence). V lost 5 bases and J lost 6, with 13 bases in between. The CDR3 length is 14 residues. In DNA form, the CDR3 reads TGTGCCAGCAGCCGAGGCGGACTATATGAAAAACTGTTTTTT. Amino acid sequence: CASSRGGLYEKLFF.

This clonotype has only a few counts. The chain joins TRBV5-4 to TRBJ2-5; 10 bases match TRBD1. The CDR3 is 14 amino acids. With V trimmed by 2 bases and J by 7 bases, 5 bases remained unmatched. In germline, CDR1 is SGHNT, CDR2 YYREEE (reference sequence). The CDR3 region is CASSFGQGGMTQYF. In DNA, the CDR3 is TGTGCCAGCAGCTTCGGACAGGGGGGAATGACCCAGTACTTC. Based on the CDR3 plus reference TRBV5-4 and TRBJ2-5, the full variable domain is ETGVTQSPTHLIKTRGQQVTLRCSSQSGHNTVSWYQQALGQGPQFIFQYYREEENGRGNFPPRFSGLQFPNYSSELNVNALELDDSALYLCASSFGQGGMTQYFGPGTRLLVL.

This clonotype came up a few times. The chain links TRBV6-5 to TRBJ2-1, with TRBD2 matching over 10 bases. Per the germline V gene, CDR1 is MNHEY and CDR2 is SVGAGI. J gave up 8 bases and V 0 bases, and 13 bases lay outside the gene matches. The CDR3 covers 18 residues. CDR3 nucleotide sequence: TGTGCCAGCAGTTACTCGTCTAGCGGGGGCGTAGGAGGGGATGAGCAGTTCTTC. It translates to CASSYSSSGGVGGDEQFF.

At least ten counts were recorded for this clonotype. The chain links TRBV27 to TRBJ2-2; D might be TRBD2 (6 bases). The CDR3 has 17 amino acids. The germline gives CDR1 MNHEY, CDR2 SMNVEV (reference sequence). V lost 1 base and J lost 6, with 18 bases in between. CDR3 amino acids: CASSLLYPGDLSGELFF. CDR3 sequence (DNA): TGTGCCAGCAGTTTATTGTATCCGGGAGATCTTTCCGGGGAGCTGTTTTTT.

This clonotype was observed at least ten times. V gene TRBV12-3 or TRBV12-4 combines with J gene TRBJ2-7; TRBD1 matches at 8 bases. The V segment lost 7 bases and the J segment 2 bases; nucleotides outside the gene matches: 10. This CDR3 contains 15 residues. Here the CDR3 reads CASTWSGTGAYEQYF. The CDR3 nucleotides read TGTGCCAGCACCTGGTCCGGGACAGGAGCCTACGAGCAGTACTTC.

This clonotype was recorded many times. The chain has TRBV10-3 and TRBJ1-2; 9 nucleotides align to TRBD1. The CDR3 is 14 amino acids. V dropped 10 bases and J dropped 0; count of bases not matched to a gene: 6. Germline assignment: CDR1 ENHRY and CDR2 SYGVKD. CDR3 region: CATGQGLANYGYTF. CDR3 nucleotide sequence: TGTGCCACCGGACAGGGGCTAGCTAACTATGGCTACACCTTC.